This T cell receptor beta chain was retrieved from a study of T cell repertoires in cytomegalovirus infection (dated by TCRdb to about 2019). General notes on the study: Because public TCR beta signatures pointed to carriage of CMV infection together with the matching HLA type, the HLA type of each donor mattered for the analysis.

Deletion took 3 bases off V and 7 bases off J, with a span of 10 bases between the germline ends. The germline V gene (reference sequence) gives CDR1 as MNHEY and CDR2 as SMNVEV. The CDR3 has 14 amino acids, counting the end cysteine and phenylalanine. The kept DNA is CDR3 alone, 42 bases in frame from the first base. Details on this clonotype: The antigen it binds to is not known. Nothing much larger sits one base from this clone, and base qualities are not available.

Summary of the overall study and its limitations: In both this cohort and an independent cohort of some 380 donors, the cumulative frequency of public TCR beta family members distinguished carriers of CMV infection plus the relevant HLA type. The ex vivo response was dominated by HLA-C-restricted CMV-specific TCR beta clonotypes, and the single most frequent clonotype in two of eight donors was supplied by these HLA-C-restricted clonotypes.

Data came from an Illumina HiSeq 1500. In-frame beta chains were kept once TCRdb had trimmed the public reads at Q25 with fastp and called clones with MiXCR. CDR3 protein sequences are deduplicated, and each keeps its most common genes and DNA. In all, the sample holds approximately 500,000 distinct CDR3 sequences, and 15% to 20% of those were seen once. The ten top clones hold about 24% of the sample. The chain uses TRBV27 and TRBJ1-6; the D gene is possibly TRBD1, with 6 bases matching. This sequence was found in a human donor in good health (CMV status not recorded). Some clones in this sample may be carry-over from other donors' samples. The sequenced sample consisted of CD8+ T cells from PBMCs. The nucleotides are TGTGCCAGCAGTTTCAACAGGGTAAATTCACCCCTCCACTTT. Its product reads: CASSFNRVNSPLHF.